Listed below are T cell receptor beta chains from one sample, sequenced in a study of T-cell reconstitution after alpha-beta-depleted transplantation in children. A single record per CDR3 protein comes from TCRdb applying MiXCR to the PCR reads. The sample yields approximately 400,000 distinct CDR3 sequences, approximately 10% seen once. The sequences come from PBMCs from the stem cell graft donor, collected from the stem cell graft. These receptors were collected from a human donor who donated a stem cell graft to a child with acute myeloid leukemia. CDR3s include the opening cysteine and the closing phenylalanine or tryptophan. Each record gives: clone size, D gene, J gene, V gene, CDR3 DNA, CDR3 protein. A D gene is named only where the DNA matches it firmly. Expanded clones are given a class, and other clones once, few, many or no size at all.

clone_size: many; d_call: -; j_call: TRBJ1-2; v_call: TRBV5-1; cdr3_nt: TGCGCCAGCAGCTTGGACGAAGCTAACTATGGCTACACCTTC; cdr3_aa: CASSLDEANYGYTF
clone_size: many; d_call: TRBD1; j_call: TRBJ2-3; v_call: TRBV20-1; cdr3_nt: TGCAGTGCTAGGGCCCGGGACAGGGGACCCTCGACGGATACGCAGTATTTT; cdr3_aa: CSARARDRGPSTDTQYF
clone_size: -; d_call: -; j_call: TRBJ2-3; v_call: TRBV6-5; cdr3_nt: TGTGCCAGCAGTATACCGACAGCCCCTAGCACAGATACGCAGTATTTT; cdr3_aa: CASSIPTAPSTDTQYF
clone_size: many; d_call: -; j_call: TRBJ1-1; v_call: TRBV10-3; cdr3_nt: TGTGCCATCAGGGGGTCAACTCCTGAAGCTTTCTTT; cdr3_aa: CAIRGSTPEAFF
clone_size: few; d_call: -; j_call: TRBJ1-2; v_call: TRBV5-5; cdr3_nt: TGTGCCAGCAGCTTGGTGGGGGGCGCTAACTATGGCTACACCTTC; cdr3_aa: CASSLVGGANYGYTF
clone_size: once; d_call: TRBD1; j_call: TRBJ2-7; v_call: TRBV7-9; cdr3_nt: TGTGCCAGCAGCTCACCGGGACAGGTCCCCTACGAGCAGTACTTC; cdr3_aa: CASSSPGQVPYEQYF
clone_size: many; d_call: -; j_call: TRBJ1-2; v_call: TRBV12-3/TRBV12-4; cdr3_nt: TGTGCCAGCAGTCCGGGTCGGTACTATGGCTACACCTTC; cdr3_aa: CASSPGRYYGYTF
clone_size: -; d_call: -; j_call: TRBJ1-1; v_call: TRBV5-1; cdr3_nt: TGCGCCAGCAGCCAACCCTGGGGGGACACTGAAGCTTTCTTT; cdr3_aa: CASSQPWGDTEAFF
clone_size: many; d_call: -; j_call: TRBJ2-2; v_call: TRBV7-2; cdr3_nt: TGTGCCAGCAGCCCGGGACACGGGGCCGGGGAGCTGTTTTTT; cdr3_aa: CASSPGHGAGELFF
clone_size: -; d_call: TRBD2; j_call: TRBJ2-3; v_call: TRBV7-2; cdr3_nt: TGTGCCAGCAGCTCCGTAGCGGGGGTCACAGATACGCAGTATTTT; cdr3_aa: CASSSVAGVTDTQYF
clone_size: many; d_call: TRBD2; j_call: TRBJ2-5; v_call: TRBV11-2; cdr3_nt: TGTGCCAGCAGCTTTGGACTAGCGGGAGGGGAGACCCAGTACTTC; cdr3_aa: CASSFGLAGGETQYF
clone_size: many; d_call: TRBD2; j_call: TRBJ2-1; v_call: TRBV27; cdr3_nt: TGTGCCAGCAGCCGACTAGCGTACAATGAGCAGTTCTTC; cdr3_aa: CASSRLAYNEQFF
clone_size: -; d_call: -; j_call: TRBJ1-6; v_call: TRBV18; cdr3_nt: TGTGCCAGCTCACCACCCTGGATGACAGATAGAAATTCACCCCTCCACTTT; cdr3_aa: CASSPPWMTDRNSPLHF
clone_size: many; d_call: TRBD2; j_call: TRBJ2-7; v_call: TRBV20-1; cdr3_nt: TGCAGTGCTAGTTTACTGGTCGGCGGGAGTCGCGACGAGCAGTACTTC; cdr3_aa: CSASLLVGGSRDEQYF
clone_size: -; d_call: -; j_call: TRBJ1-1; v_call: TRBV5-1; cdr3_nt: TGCGCCAGCAGCTTGGTAGGCGGGGGAGGCACTGAAGCTTTCTTT; cdr3_aa: CASSLVGGGGTEAFF
clone_size: -; d_call: -; j_call: TRBJ2-4; v_call: TRBV18; cdr3_nt: TGTGCCAGCTCATCACAAACACTAGCCAACAACATTCAGTACTTC; cdr3_aa: CASSSQTLANNIQYF
clone_size: few; d_call: TRBD2; j_call: TRBJ2-1; v_call: TRBV20-1; cdr3_nt: TGCAGTGCTATAGAGGGGCTAGCGGACTATGAGCAGTTCTTC; cdr3_aa: CSAIEGLADYEQFF
clone_size: many; d_call: TRBD1; j_call: TRBJ2-7; v_call: TRBV15; cdr3_nt: TGTGCCACCAGCATGGACAGGGGGCATTACGAGCAGTACTTC; cdr3_aa: CATSMDRGHYEQYF
clone_size: many; d_call: -; j_call: TRBJ1-1; v_call: TRBV29-1; cdr3_nt: TGCAGCGTTGAAGATCACCAGGGGAACACTGAAGCTTTCTTT; cdr3_aa: CSVEDHQGNTEAFF
clone_size: few; d_call: -; j_call: TRBJ1-5; v_call: TRBV12-3/TRBV12-4; cdr3_nt: TGTGCCAGCAAACCGGGGACCGTCAATCAGCCCCAGCATTTT; cdr3_aa: CASKPGTVNQPQHF
clone_size: few; d_call: -; j_call: TRBJ2-1; v_call: TRBV20-1; cdr3_nt: TGCAGTGCTAATGTTCGCGGGTGGGACTACAATGAGCAGTTCTTC; cdr3_aa: CSANVRGWDYNEQFF
clone_size: many; d_call: -; j_call: TRBJ2-7; v_call: TRBV12-3/TRBV12-4; cdr3_nt: TGTGCCAGCAGTTTAGTACTCAACTACGAGCAGTACTTC; cdr3_aa: CASSLVLNYEQYF
clone_size: -; d_call: TRBD1; j_call: TRBJ1-1; v_call: TRBV11-1; cdr3_nt: TGTGCCAGCAGCTTTTCGACAGGGCCAATTTTTCGGTCCGGAACTGAAGCTTTCTTT; cdr3_aa: CASSFSTGPIFRSGTEAFF
clone_size: -; d_call: TRBD2; j_call: TRBJ2-1; v_call: TRBV5-1; cdr3_nt: TGCGCCAGCAGGATAGCGGGGGGGCCCTACAATGAGCAGTTCTTC; cdr3_aa: CASRIAGGPYNEQFF
clone_size: -; d_call: -; j_call: TRBJ2-1; v_call: TRBV2; cdr3_nt: TGTGCCAGCAGTGAGTACGGAGGGGTAAATGAGCAGTTCTTC; cdr3_aa: CASSEYGGVNEQFF
clone_size: -; d_call: -; j_call: TRBJ2-2; v_call: TRBV11-2; cdr3_nt: TGTGCCAGCAGCTTACACAGGGCCGGGGAGCTGTTTTTT; cdr3_aa: CASSLHRAGELFF
clone_size: -; d_call: -; j_call: TRBJ2-1; v_call: TRBV29-1; cdr3_nt: TGCAGCGTTGAAGGTGGGGTACCGGGACATGAGCAGTTCTTC; cdr3_aa: CSVEGGVPGHEQFF
clone_size: -; d_call: -; j_call: TRBJ1-2; v_call: TRBV9; cdr3_nt: TGTGCCAGCAGCGTAGCGCCAGAAGGCCTATATGGCTACACCTTC; cdr3_aa: CASSVAPEGLYGYTF
clone_size: -; d_call: -; j_call: TRBJ1-2; v_call: TRBV7-2; cdr3_nt: TGTGCCAGCAGCGGACTACTATCTAACTATGGCTACACCTTC; cdr3_aa: CASSGLLSNYGYTF
clone_size: -; d_call: TRBD1; j_call: TRBJ2-7; v_call: TRBV3-1; cdr3_nt: TGTGCCAGCAGCCAGACCCTAGGACAGGGAGGAGGCGAGCAGTACTTC; cdr3_aa: CASSQTLGQGGGEQYF
clone_size: -; d_call: TRBD2; j_call: TRBJ2-5; v_call: TRBV10-3; cdr3_nt: TGTGCCATCAGTCGTGCGCGGGGGTCCGAAGAGACCCAGTACTTC; cdr3_aa: CAISRARGSEETQYF
clone_size: -; d_call: -; j_call: TRBJ1-5; v_call: TRBV30; cdr3_nt: TGTGCCTGGTGTTCAGGGGATCGTCAGCCCCAGCATTTT; cdr3_aa: CAWCSGDRQPQHF
clone_size: many; d_call: -; j_call: TRBJ2-3; v_call: TRBV20-1; cdr3_nt: TGCAGTGCTAGTGGTGGGAGGAGCGATACGCAGTATTTT; cdr3_aa: CSASGGRSDTQYF
clone_size: few; d_call: -; j_call: TRBJ2-5; v_call: TRBV29-1; cdr3_nt: TGCAGCGTTGTCGGCCAGGGTACCCAGTACTTC; cdr3_aa: CSVVGQGTQYF
clone_size: -; d_call: TRBD1; j_call: TRBJ2-5; v_call: TRBV12-3/TRBV12-4; cdr3_nt: TGTGCCAGCAGTACCGGGACAGGGGGCACAGAGACCCAGTACTTC; cdr3_aa: CASSTGTGGTETQYF
clone_size: -; d_call: -; j_call: TRBJ1-5; v_call: TRBV7-9; cdr3_nt: TGTGCCAGCAGCGAATCAGACATACCCCAGCATTTT; cdr3_aa: CASSESDIPQHF
clone_size: -; d_call: TRBD1; j_call: TRBJ2-5; v_call: TRBV20-1; cdr3_nt: TGCAGTGCTAATACGGTGACAGGGTTAGAGACCCAGTACTTC; cdr3_aa: CSANTVTGLETQYF
clone_size: -; d_call: TRBD2; j_call: TRBJ2-1; v_call: TRBV6-1; cdr3_nt: TGTGCCAGTAAGAGACTAGCGGGCTCCTACAATGAGCAGTTCTTC; cdr3_aa: CASKRLAGSYNEQFF
clone_size: -; d_call: TRBD1; j_call: TRBJ2-3; v_call: TRBV12-5; cdr3_nt: TGTGCTAGTGGCACCCTCGAGGGGGCAAGTGCAGATACGCAGTATTTT; cdr3_aa: CASGTLEGASADTQYF
clone_size: few; d_call: TRBD1; j_call: TRBJ1-5; v_call: TRBV7-8; cdr3_nt: TGTGCCAGCAGCCTCTACTGGACAGGGGATCAGCCCCAGCATTTT; cdr3_aa: CASSLYWTGDQPQHF
clone_size: -; d_call: -; j_call: TRBJ2-7; v_call: TRBV29-1; cdr3_nt: TGCAGCGTTGAGACTCGTTACGAGCAGTACTTC; cdr3_aa: CSVETRYEQYF
clone_size: -; d_call: -; j_call: TRBJ2-5; v_call: TRBV20-1; cdr3_nt: TGCAGTGCTAGCCACCCTGGGGGCGGCACCCAAGAGACCCAGTACTTC; cdr3_aa: CSASHPGGGTQETQYF
clone_size: -; d_call: -; j_call: TRBJ1-4; v_call: TRBV27; cdr3_nt: TGTGCCAGCAGTTTCCGGTCTCCAGGGTCCCATGAAAAACTGTTTTTT; cdr3_aa: CASSFRSPGSHEKLFF
clone_size: -; d_call: TRBD2; j_call: TRBJ2-7; v_call: TRBV5-6; cdr3_nt: TGTGCCAGCAGCTCCTGGACTAGCGGGAGTGACGAGCAGTACTTC; cdr3_aa: CASSSWTSGSDEQYF
clone_size: -; d_call: -; j_call: TRBJ2-2; v_call: TRBV5-1; cdr3_nt: TGCGCCAGCAGCTTAAGCGCGGGGTACACCGGGGAGCTGTTTTTT; cdr3_aa: CASSLSAGYTGELFF